One sample yielded the 24 T cell receptor beta chains listed below, sequenced in a study of blood T cell repertoires in COVID-19. Measured with immunoSEQ multiplex PCR; TCRdb has only the in-frame clones, and not every one. The sample has about 53,000 clones, approximately 82% seen once. The sample comprised peripheral blood. These TCRs come from a human donor in a cohort sampled during active COVID-19.

The CDR3 loop reads CASSYIRDSGEQYF. The CDR3 DNA reads as TGCGCCAGCAGCTATATCCGGGACTCGGGAGAGCAGTACTTC. V is TRBV5-1 and J is TRBJ2-7; TRBD2 might be the D (6 bases). CDR3 length: 14 amino acids. The germline V gene has CDR1 SGHRS and CDR2 YFSETQ. V gave up 3 bases and J gave up 7 bases, with 17 bases separating them.

The gene calls are TRBV7-2 and TRBJ2-2; D is perhaps TRBD2 (5 bases). Trimming took 5 bases from V and 5 from J, leaving 18 bases between them. The germline gives CDR1 SGHTA, CDR2 FQGNSA. The CDR3 has 16 amino acids. The DNA of the CDR3 is TGTGCCAGCAGCCTCATAGCCAATAGGGAGACCGGGGAGCTGTTTTTT. This sequence encodes CASSLIANRETGELFF.

In its sample, this clone was seen a few times. The rearrangement joins TRBV7-2 to TRBJ2-2, with TRBD1 matching 7 bases. Trimming removed 5 bases from V and 4 bases from J; junction bases left unmatched: 10. CDR1 and CDR2 (germline): SGHTA, FQGNSA. This CDR3 is built from 16 residues. CDR3 DNA: TGTGCCAGCAGCCAGGACAGGATGCGCTCCACCGGGGAGCTGTTTTTT. It translates to CASSQDRMRSTGELFF. The full variable domain, in which reference TRBV7-2 and TRBJ2-2 provide the parts outside the CDR3, is GAGVSQSPSNKVTEKGKDVELRCDPISGHTALYWYRQSLGQGLEFLIYFQGNSAPDKSGLPSDRFSAERTGGSVSTLTIQRTQQEDSAVYLCASSQDRMRSTGELFFGEGSRLTVL.

This clone was seen a single time. This chain links TRBV7-9 with TRBJ2-7; 8 bases fit TRBD1. The CDR3 runs 13 residues. Germline V gene sequence: CDR1 SEHNR, CDR2 FQNEAQ (reference sequence). Unmatched junction bases numbered 7, after V lost 8 bases and J lost 4 bases. CDR3 protein: CASEGQVLYEQYF. The CDR3 coding sequence is TGTGCCAGCGAGGGACAGGTCCTGTACGAGCAGTACTTC.

The CDR3 protein is CASSPLLGDQPQHF. The CDR3 region has the DNA TGTGCCAGCTCACCCCTTCTGGGAGATCAGCCCCAGCATTTT. This chain connects TRBV18 to TRBJ1-5, with D unclear. Germline V lookup: CDR1 KGHSH, CDR2 LQKENI. Deletions cut 3 bases from V and 5 bases from J, with 11 bases between. CDR3 size: 14 residues.

The CDR3 DNA follows: TGTGCCAGCAGTCCCGAGCTATCCTACGAGCAGTACTTC. Its translation is CASSPELSYEQYF. The chain uses TRBV27 and TRBJ2-7; no reliable D call. The CDR3 runs 13 residues. CDR1 and CDR2 (germline): MNHEY, SMNVEV (reference sequence). Trimming shortened V by 5 bases and J by 1 base, and 9 bases separated the two germline ends.

The rearrangement uses TRBV6-5 and TRBJ2-1; D is possibly TRBD1 (6 bases). Per germline, CDR1 MNHEY and CDR2 SVGAGI. With 0 bases removed from V and 8 bases from J, the gap between germline ends came to 14 bases. The CDR3 is 15 amino acids. CDR3 sequence reads: CASSYSGTSGDEQFF. CDR3 in DNA: TGTGCCAGCAGTTACTCGGGTACATCAGGGGATGAGCAGTTCTTC.

V and J are TRBV12-3 or TRBV12-4 and TRBJ2-7, with TRBD2 matching over 9 bases. CDR3 size: 13 residues. J gave up 6 bases and V 6 bases, and 6 bases lay outside the gene matches. As DNA, the CDR3 is TGTGCCAGCAGCTCCTATAGCGGGGGCGAGCAGTACTTC. It translates to CASSSYSGGEQYF.

The table lists this clone with a few counts. The chain carries TRBV4-3 and TRBJ2-4, with 10 bases fitting TRBD2. The CDR3 loop spans 18 amino acids. The V gene's germline CDR1 is LGHNA and CDR2 YSLEER. V dropped 0 bases and J dropped 1; count of bases not matched to a gene: 6. Written as DNA, the CDR3 is TGCGCCAGCAGCCAAGAACCAGCGGGGGGGTTTGCCAAAAACATTCAGTACTTC. Translated: CASSQEPAGGFAKNIQYF.

This clone has a handful of counts. This chain links TRBV11-2 with TRBJ2-3; weak D call: TRBD1 (6 bases). There are 14 residues in the CDR3. Germline CDR1 SGHAT, CDR2 FQNNGV. Trimming took off 5 bases at V and 1 base at J, with 10 bases between the two ends. CDR3 sequence: CASSPRQGTDTQYF. In DNA, the CDR3 is TGTGCCAGCAGCCCGAGACAGGGCACAGATACGCAGTATTTT.

This clone was counted a single time. The J gene is TRBJ1-3, the V gene TRBV19; 10 bases agree with TRBD1. CDR3 size: 16 residues. CDR1 is LNHDA, CDR2 SQIVND, per germline (reference sequence). V dropped 7 bases and J dropped 1; count of bases not matched to a gene: 7. CDR3 amino acids: CASNARGQGSGNTIYF. CDR3 DNA sequence: TGTGCCAGTAATGCCCGGGGACAGGGGTCTGGAAACACCATATATTTT.

The chain recombines TRBV6-2 or TRBV6-3 with TRBJ2-5; D may be TRBD1 (6 bases). From germline, CDR1 is MNHEY and CDR2 SVGEGT. V was pared by 1 base and J by 4 bases, with 16 bases between. This CDR3 has 16 amino acids. DNA for the CDR3: TGTGCCAGCAGTTACTTAAACAGGGTAGCCAGAGAGACCCAGTACTTC. It codes for CASSYLNRVARETQYF.

The rearrangement joins TRBV15 to TRBJ2-3; possibly TRBD1 for D (5 bases). Trimming cost V 0 bases and J 2 bases, with 15 bases left between them. The CDR3 contains 17 residues. CDR1 LNHNV and CDR2 YYDKDF come from the germline V gene (reference sequence). The CDR3, as DNA: TGTGCCACCAGCAGAGATCTGACAGAACCGTCCACAGATACGCAGTATTTT. Translated: CATSRDLTEPSTDTQYF.

This clone was counted once. This sequence joins TRBV5-1 and TRBJ1-4; no firm D call. The CDR3 contains 13 residues. Trimming left V 3 bases short and J 8 bases short, with 11 bases between. Germline V lookup: CDR1 SGHRS, CDR2 YFSETQ. The DNA of the CDR3 is TGCGCCAGCAGCTACGGGGTTCGGGAAAAACTGTTTTTT. Its translation: CASSYGVREKLFF.

This sequence joins TRBV5-5 and TRBJ1-5, with D possibly being TRBD1 (5 bases). The CDR3 extends over 14 amino acids. Trimming cost V 0 bases and J 7 bases, with 11 bases left between them. Germline values: CDR1 SGHKS, CDR2 YYEKEE (reference sequence). The CDR3 loop is CASSLALSGQPQHF. The CDR3 DNA reads TGTGCCAGCAGCTTGGCCCTATCAGGGCAGCCCCAGCATTTT.

The chain is built from TRBV19 and TRBJ2-3, with unresolved D. V gave up 7 bases and J gave up 5 bases, with 7 bases separating them. Germline CDR1 reads LNHDA; CDR2 reads SQIVND (reference sequence). The CDR3 loop spans 11 amino acids. The CDR3 DNA sequence: TGTGCCAGTACAGATTTAGATACGCAGTATTTT. It translates to CASTDLDTQYF. Full variable domain (missing parts from reference TRBV19 and TRBJ2-3): DGGITQSPKYLFRKEGQNVTLSCEQNLNHDAMYWYRQDPGQGLRLIYYSQIVNDFQKGDIAEGYSVSREKKESFPLTVTSAQKNPTAFYLCASTDLDTQYFGPGTRLTVL.

The V gene is TRBV11-2, the J gene TRBJ2-3; 8 bases align to TRBD2. V was clipped by 5 bases and J by 4 bases; unmatched bases: 8. This CDR3 contains 15 residues. CDR1 is SGHAT and CDR2 is FQNNGV in the germline V gene. CDR3: CASSGLISGADTQYF. CDR3 nucleotide sequence: TGTGCCAGCAGCGGACTGATTAGCGGGGCAGATACGCAGTATTTT.

The chain recombines TRBV11-2 with TRBJ2-3, with TRBD2 matching over 11 bases. Looked up from germline, CDR1 is SGHAT and CDR2 is FQNNGV. The CDR3 is 14 residues long. V shed 5 bases, J shed 5 bases, and the junction held 3 bases outside the gene matches. The CDR3: CASSNGLAGDTQYF. CDR3 in DNA: TGTGCCAGCAGCAACGGACTAGCGGGAGATACGCAGTATTTT. Variable domain in full (rest from reference TRBV11-2 and TRBJ2-3): EAGVAQSPRYKIIEKRQSVAFWCNPISGHATLYWYQQILGQGPKLLIQFQNNGVVDDSQLPKDRFSAERLKGVDSTLKIQPAKLEDSAVYLCASSNGLAGDTQYFGPGTRLTVL.

The chain carries TRBV15 and TRBJ2-7, with TRBD1 matching over 8 bases. Germline trimming cut 0 bases from V and 7 bases from J; bases unmatched to any gene: 14. The CDR3 length is 17 residues. Germline-derived CDR1 and CDR2 are LNHNV and YYDKDF (reference sequence). CDR3 residues: CATSRDVRETGVREQYF. DNA of the CDR3: TGTGCCACCAGCAGAGATGTGAGGGAGACAGGGGTCAGGGAGCAGTACTTC. Supplemented by reference TRBV15 and TRBJ2-7, the full variable domain reads DAMVIQNPRYQVTQFGKPVTLSCSQTLNHNVMYWYQQKSSQAPKLLFHYYDKDFNNEADTPDNFQSRRPNTSFCFLDIRSPGLGDTAMYLCATSRDVRETGVREQYFGPGTRLTVT.

This clone was found a few times. This rearrangement joins TRBV30 to TRBJ1-1, with a tentative D call TRBD1 (6 bases). The CDR3 is 17 amino acids. Germline V CDR1 and CDR2: GTSNPN, SVGIG (reference sequence). Trimming shortened V by 5 bases and J by 0 bases, and 22 bases separated the two germline ends. CDR3 nucleotides: TGTGCCTGGCAAGGGGGGGGCGGAATAGGGATGAACACTGAAGCTTTCTTT. It encodes CAWQGGGGIGMNTEAFF.

This clone is labeled medium-sized. The chain has TRBV21-1 and TRBJ2-7; the table's D gene call, TRBD2, was not cross checked with the DNA. TRBV21-1 has pseudogene status. This CDR3 region has 15 residues. The CDR3 region has the DNA TGTGCCAGCAGCCACGGGTCGGAAATGGCCTACGAGCAGTACTTC. Translation: CASSHGSEMAYEQYF.

The table lists this clone with a few counts. The chain uses TRBV7-9 and TRBJ1-6; maybe TRBD1 (5 bases). Germline V gives CDR1 SEHNR, CDR2 FQNEAQ (reference sequence). This CDR3 comprises 14 residues. The germline V and J ends were trimmed by 4 bases and 6 bases, with 10 bases remaining between them. CDR3 region: CASSSRGINSPLHF. The CDR3 bases are TGTGCCAGCAGCTCCCGGGGGATTAATTCACCCCTCCACTTT.

The chain has TRBV11-2 and TRBJ2-7; 9 bases agree with TRBD2. Trimming at V came to 4 bases and at J to 0 bases, leaving 7 bases not matched to a gene. The CDR3 extends over 16 amino acids. Germline CDR1 reads SGHAT; CDR2 reads FQNNGV. Written as DNA, the CDR3 is TGTGCCAGCAGCTCACTCATTAGCGGGAGCTCCTACGAGCAGTACTTC. This sequence encodes CASSSLISGSSYEQYF.

The chain joins TRBV10-3 to TRBJ2-5; tentative D call: TRBD1 (5 bases). The CDR3 loop spans 14 amino acids. The V gene lost 2 bases and the J gene lost 2 bases, with 9 bases spanning the gap. Germline V lookup: CDR1 ENHRY, CDR2 SYGVKD. The CDR3, as DNA: TGTGCCATCAGTGAGGACAGCGTTCAAGAGACCCAGTACTTC. Residues: CAISEDSVQETQYF.